This TCR beta chain comes out of a study of T-cell memory formation after mild COVID-19 listed by TCRdb under 2021. Some background on the complete study: TCR sequence clusters from the two donors were largely donor specific. Longitudinal TCRalpha and TCRbeta repertoire sequencing tracked T-cell clones expanding and contracting after mild COVID-19 in two donors. Two young, previously healthy adult volunteers, one female and one male, were included in the cohort.

Concerning this clonotype: This receptor's antigen is unknown. Per-base qualities were not stored, and no clone one base away is much larger.

The germline V gene provides CDR1 KGHDR and CDR2 SFDVKD. The CDR3 sequence holds 16 residues, the cysteine and phenylalanine included. Just the 48-base CDR3 DNA is kept, in frame starting at base 1. The V end loses 7 bases and the J end loses 5 bases, and a stretch of 20 bases separates them. General conclusions and limits of the study: Only two mild cases were covered in the study, and larger cohorts including severe cases with pre-infection samples were considered necessary. Contracting CD4+ clones were located mainly in the CM and EM memory subsets, whereas CD8+ clones were found to be enriched in EMRA. Whether the second-wave clones peaking on day 37 were SARS-CoV-2 specific was not confirmed. Clones contracting from day 15 to 85 had balanced CD4/CD8 phenotypes, while a second wave expanding from day 15 to 37 was biased towards CD4+. Some responding clones were found in pre-infection memory, which suggests that pre-existing cross-reactive memory T cells took part in the SARS-CoV-2 response.

The instrument given in TCRdb is Illumina NovaSeq 6000. Using 5'RACE with constant-segment primers, TCRalpha and TCRbeta cDNA libraries were constructed, with sample barcodes and unique molecular identifiers added in the process. RNA was extracted from every sample with Trizol reagent. Amplification of the libraries took two PCR steps, and the second step added a second sample barcode plus Illumina TruSeq adapters. Libraries were sequenced on an Illumina NovaSeq with 2 x 150 bp paired-end reads. The published analysis was carried out like this. Demultiplexing of reads and collapsing into UMI-guided consensus sequences were performed with migec v1.2.7. Using mixcr v2.1.11, the UMI consensuses were aligned to TRA and TRB V and J templates and assembled into clonotypes. A clonotype was counted as expanded or contracted only if both edgeR and NoisET called the change significant, with noise models trained on biological replicates. For edgeR calls, the cutoffs were a false discovery rate-adjusted p below 0.01 and a log2 fold-change threshold of 1. As an exploratory analysis of dynamics, max-normalized trajectories of the 1000 most abundant clonotypes were examined by PCA with hierarchical clustering. The CD4 or CD8 phenotype of responding clones was assigned using the separately sequenced CD4+ and CD8+ repertoires. The public reads were quality trimmed at Q25 with fastp and then assembled into clones with MiXCR by TCRdb, keeping productive beta chains. Rows are combined by CDR3 protein, so each entry shows the most common genes and DNA. V and J calls and clone size were set by TCRdb, not the authors. For this sample the table gives approximately 260,000 distinct CDR3 sequences, of which around 16% were detected only once. 22% of the sample lies in the top ten.

Ficoll-Paque density gradient centrifugation was used to isolate PBMCs. The chain is made from TRBV24-1 and TRBJ2-1; no D segment can be confidently identified. The TCR was taken from a man younger than 35 who had mild COVID-19 (a few samples of this study predate the infection). The sample titles of this study are shuffled in the database, so cell type and time point are left out; the donor was told from shared clones. The source material was PBMCs or a T cell subset sorted from them (not recorded which). The CDR3: CATSTPAAFRNNEQFF. The nucleotide sequence is given as TGTGCCACCAGCACCCCCGCAGCTTTTAGGAACAATGAGCAGTTCTTC.